This T cell receptor beta chain was captured by sequencing in a study of blood T cell repertoires in COVID-19 (dated by TCRdb to the early 2020s). Broadly, across the study: Collaborator samples came from the United States, Italy and Spain and covered acute and convalescent phases of COVID-19. Subjects who had been exposed to COVID-19, were actively infected with it, or had recovered from it provided the deeply sampled blood TCRbeta repertoires that made up the dataset. The prospective study material was composed of cDNA or gDNA derived from T cells, B-cell-depleted T cells, or PBMCs. Nearly every sample came with metadata listing a de-identified subject ID, COVID-19 status, age in years and sex. The repertoires were released in a freely available public database intended as a resource for research on the immune response to SARS-CoV-2. HLA class I and class II types, where available, came from metadata supplied by the sample provider rather than from assay-based typing. The samples were drawn from the first 160 participants of the ongoing ImmuneRACE study and from some 1,300 subjects provided by 6 global collaborators. Beyond this particular receptor, the publication reports: The quantity of clinical and demographic metadata differed by source and by participant and was supplied without curation.

A remark on this clone: There is no known antigen for this receptor. Base qualities were left out, and no much larger clone turns up one base away.

The immunoSEQ Assay, a bias-controlled multiplex PCR, was used to amplify TCRbeta CDR3 regions from genomic DNA. The paper's processing steps were these. The number of nucleated cells in each sample was estimated by amplification of reference gene primers within the assay. To quantify the absolute abundance of each unique TCRbeta CDR3 rearrangement, sequence reads were collapsed and filtered. For each sample, productive Simpson clonality was calculated by taking the square root of Simpson's diversity index across productive rearrangements. TCRdb obtained this table from immuneACCESS and retained in-frame rearrangements with V and J assigned. These tables miss some clones; where compared with another copy, unresolved V genes account for less than half of the shortfall, and the remainder is unexplained. The V and J calls and clone size come from that table; D and trimming were worked out from the DNA. The sample table shows 100,000 or so clones, and 80% to 90% are seen once. Of the sample, 32% falls within the top ten clones.

Whole blood was collected in K2EDTA tubes by collaborating institutions according to the institutions' own protocols. For TCRbeta analysis, collaborators shipped samples as frozen whole blood, isolated PBMCs, or DNA extracted from either of those sample types. Sequences were obtained from peripheral blood. This receptor was taken from a woman aged 80 or over with acute or convalescent COVID-19.

The CDR3 protein: CASRERGDRYNEQFF. The sequence in DNA is TGTGCCAGCAGGGAGCGGGGGGATCGGTACAATGAGCAGTTCTTC. Here the chain combines TRBV6-5 and TRBJ2-1; 9 bases in the junction line up with TRBD2. The CDR3 spans 15 residues, from the cysteine through the phenylalanine. Only CDR3 DNA is held: 45 bases, read in frame from base 1. According to the germline V gene, CDR1 reads MNHEY and CDR2 reads SVGAGI. V ends up 6 bases short and J 4 bases short, with an unmatched junction base count of 7.